Sequencing of this T cell receptor beta chain was carried out in a study of cytomegalovirus exposure and HLA in healthy donors. Study information: In an early release, HLA-typed donors contributed tens of millions of unique TCR sequences.

This clone has only a few counts. What it binds is not known. Study outcomes and limitations: In vitro testing confirmed a few CMV-associated chains as specific for CMV antigens. According to the study, 160 or so TCR beta chains were cytomegalovirus-associated.

The PCR was carried out with 60 Vbeta primers and 13 Jbeta primers. Assay used: immunoSEQ multiplex PCR; TCRdb lists only in-frame clones, some missing. The repertoire holds fewer than 200,000 clones, with about 65% as singletons. The source of this sequence is a girl aged 10 to 17 in good health and CMV-seronegative. The sample consisted of PBMCs.

This CDR3 reads CASSSRGGSNQPQHF. CDR3 bases: TGTGCCAGCAGCTCCAGGGGTGGGAGCAATCAGCCCCAGCATTTT. The rearrangement joins TRBV5-6 to TRBJ1-5, with D maybe TRBD1 (6 bases). Trimming took off 3 bases at V and 1 base at J, with 11 bases between the two ends. Germline CDR1 reads SGHDT; CDR2 reads YYEEEE. The CDR3 runs 15 residues.